This T cell receptor (beta chain) was identified in a study of T cells of healthy individuals (dated by TCRdb to 2016 to 2018). Unmatched junction bases come to 9, with V trimmed by 5 bases and J by 7 bases. Taken from cysteine to phenylalanine, the CDR3 has 15 residues. Of the read, only the CDR3 DNA is kept; its 45 bases are in frame from base 1. From the germline V gene, CDR1 is MNHEY and CDR2 is SVGAGI. Library preparation employed 5' RACE. The reads were generated on an Illumina MiSeq. TCRdb took the public reads, trimmed them with fastp at Q25, ran MiXCR for clone calling and kept in-frame beta chains. Duplicate CDR3 protein sequences are folded into a single record with the most common DNA and genes. The sample has about 82,000 distinct CDR3 sequences on record, around 5.1% of them singletons. The ten biggest clones cover around 8% of the sample. This clonotype was picked up many times. Its recognized antigen is unknown. No clone much larger than this one lies a single base away; base qualities are absent.

Recombination joined TRBV6-5 with TRBJ2-1; 9 central bases correspond to TRBD1. The clonotype originates from a female donor in good health. The base sequence is TGTGCCAGCAGTCCGGACAGGGGAAATACGAATGAGCAGTTCTTC. This translates into CASSPDRGNTNEQFF.